One TCR beta chain is described in this entry. Its antigen is unidentified. CDR1 LNHDA and CDR2 SQIVND come from the germline V gene (reference sequence). V lost 4 bases and J lost 0, with 10 bases in between. CDR3 size: 14 residues. PCR employed 60 Vbeta and 13 Jbeta primers. The data were produced by immunoSEQ multiplex PCR, yet TCRdb's version contains in-frame clones alone and is incomplete. The sample has fewer than 200,000 clones, 81% seen once. This sample stems from a study of cytomegalovirus exposure and HLA in healthy donors. Study outcomes and limitations: Relative to equally common others, HLA-associated TCR beta chains showed greater clonal expansion in a later analysis. When analyzed later, the rates of TCR association showed variation by HLA locus, with DRB1 the most and HLA-C the fewest. Immune exposure information comprised only CMV serostatus.

Sequencing was carried out using PBMCs. The chain employs TRBV19 and TRBJ2-7; D unresolved. The sequence derives from a woman aged 45-65 years in good health and CMV-seronegative. For the CDR3, the DNA is TGTGCCAGTAGTACAACACGGAGCTCCTACGAGCAGTACTTC. It translates to CASSTTRSSYEQYF.